A selection of T cell receptor beta chains follows, all from one sample in a study of Ad26.COV2.S vaccination and SARS-CoV-2 variants. Repertoires were generated with immunoSEQ multiplex PCR, while TCRdb's copy carries only in-frame clones and drops some. Of fewer than 900,000 clones in the sample, about 90% were seen once. The sequencing here drew on peripheral blood, taken in a trial of Ad26.COV2.S vaccine versus placebo. The receptors were sampled from a person between 18 and 65 years old who received the Ad26.COV2.S COVID-19 vaccine or a placebo. CDR3s include the opening cysteine and the closing phenylalanine or tryptophan. Each record gives: V gene, J gene, D gene, clone size, CDR3 protein, CDR3 DNA. A D gene is named only where the DNA matches it firmly. Some rows have no size entry. The others give once, few or many, or a class for an expanded clone.

v_call: TRBV6-5
j_call: TRBJ2-7
d_call: .
clone_size: .
cdr3_aa: CASSHRREQYF
cdr3_nt: TGTGCCAGCAGCCACAGGCGCGAGCAGTACTTC

v_call: TRBV7-6
j_call: TRBJ2-7
d_call: .
clone_size: once
cdr3_aa: CASSLAVKRRRGEQYF
cdr3_nt: TGTGCCAGCAGCTTAGCAGTCAAAAGACGTCGTGGCGAGCAGTACTTC

v_call: TRBV11-2
j_call: TRBJ2-7
d_call: .
clone_size: .
cdr3_aa: CASSLETGGPYEQYF
cdr3_nt: TGTGCCAGCAGCTTAGAGACAGGAGGCCCCTACGAGCAGTACTTC

v_call: TRBV5-1
j_call: TRBJ2-7
d_call: .
clone_size: .
cdr3_aa: CASSPQDPGNGYEQYF
cdr3_nt: TGCGCCAGCAGCCCCCAGGACCCCGGTAACGGCTACGAGCAGTACTTC

v_call: TRBV7-2
j_call: TRBJ2-1
d_call: .
clone_size: .
cdr3_aa: CASSRAQAGNEQFF
cdr3_nt: TGTGCCAGCAGCCGGGCCCAAGCCGGGAATGAGCAGTTCTTC

v_call: TRBV7-9
j_call: TRBJ2-7
d_call: .
clone_size: .
cdr3_aa: CASSYAGRFAYEQYF
cdr3_nt: TGTGCCAGCAGCTACGCGGGAAGGTTCGCCTACGAGCAGTACTTC

v_call: TRBV24-1
j_call: TRBJ2-4
d_call: .
clone_size: .
cdr3_aa: CATSAPGENIQYF
cdr3_nt: TGTGCCACCAGTGCCCCCGGTGAAAACATTCAGTACTTC

v_call: TRBV5-1
j_call: TRBJ1-1
d_call: .
clone_size: .
cdr3_aa: CASSNWGGNTEAFF
cdr3_nt: TGCGCCAGCAGCAATTGGGGCGGGAACACTGAAGCTTTCTTT

v_call: TRBV7-4
j_call: TRBJ2-3
d_call: .
clone_size: .
cdr3_aa: CASSRDCSSTDTQYF
cdr3_nt: TGTGCCAGCAGCCGGGACTGTTCTAGCACAGATACGCAGTATTTT

v_call: TRBV19
j_call: TRBJ2-7
d_call: .
clone_size: .
cdr3_aa: CASSIDQGTASYEQYF
cdr3_nt: TGTGCCAGTAGTATAGATCAGGGTACAGCCTCCTACGAGCAGTACTTC

v_call: TRBV24-1
j_call: TRBJ2-1
d_call: TRBD1
clone_size: once
cdr3_aa: CATSDWGQGIYNEQFF
cdr3_nt: TGTGCCACCAGTGATTGGGGACAGGGGATTTACAATGAGCAGTTCTTC

v_call: TRBV10-3
j_call: TRBJ1-2
d_call: .
clone_size: .
cdr3_aa: CAISERSLLYGYTF
cdr3_nt: TGTGCCATCAGTGAAAGGAGCCTACTCTATGGCTACACCTTC

v_call: TRBV5-4
j_call: TRBJ2-3
d_call: .
clone_size: .
cdr3_aa: CASSPGFTDTQYF
cdr3_nt: TGTGCCAGCAGCCCGGGATTCACAGATACGCAGTATTTT

v_call: TRBV24-1
j_call: TRBJ2-1
d_call: TRBD1
clone_size: .
cdr3_aa: CATRDSYNEQFF
cdr3_nt: TGTGCCACCCGGGACAGTTACAATGAGCAGTTCTTC

v_call: TRBV10-2
j_call: TRBJ2-2
d_call: .
clone_size: .
cdr3_aa: CASRKNTGELFF
cdr3_nt: TGCGCCAGCAGAAAGAACACCGGGGAGCTGTTTTTT

v_call: TRBV19
j_call: TRBJ1-6
d_call: .
clone_size: .
cdr3_aa: CASSIWLEETTNSPLHF
cdr3_nt: TGTGCCAGTAGTATATGGCTAGAGGAGACAACTAATTCACCCCTCCACTTT